This TCR beta chain originates from a study of early T cells in non-severe SARS-CoV-2 infection. This clonotype occurred a few times. Its antigen remains unidentified. Each CDR3 protein is one row after TCRdb ran MiXCR on the 5' RACE reads. Counted here are fewer than 30,000 distinct CDR3 sequences, 4% to 4.5% occurring once; the ten biggest clones make up roughly 5.5%. With 2 bases removed from V and 3 bases from J, the gap between germline ends came to 1 base. The germline gives CDR1 GTSNPN, CDR2 SVGIG (reference sequence). The CDR3 has 10 residues. Points from the study as a whole: The study's VDJdb matching favored anti-spike CD8 responses and missed private and CD4 specificities.

The clonotype originates from an adult who was a healthcare worker with PCR-confirmed SARS-CoV-2 infection or an uninfected control (not recorded which). The chain joins TRBV30 to TRBJ2-5; D not resolved. Source material: whole blood. CDR3 region: CAWSKETQYF. The CDR3 region has the DNA TGTGCCTGGAGTAAAGAGACCCAGTACTTC. Combining the CDR3 with reference TRBV30 and TRBJ2-5 gives the whole variable domain SQTIHQWPATLVQPVGSPLSLECTVEGTSNPNLYWYRQAAGRGLQLLFYSVGIGQISSEVPQNLSASRPQDRQFILSSKKLLLSDSGFYLCAWSKETQYFGPGTRLLVL.